The subject of this entry is one TCR beta chain. These data come from a study of blood T cell repertoires in COVID-19. On the study more broadly: Sites in the United States, Italy and Spain provided acute and convalescent COVID-19 samples.

Profiling relied on immunoSEQ multiplex PCR, and the TCRdb table lists in-frame clones only, not all of them. In the table there are approximately 440,000 clones, 87% of which are singletons. Participants' own reports of clinical history determined their cohort assignment. Germline CDR1 SGHTA, CDR2 FQGNSA. The CDR3 has 13 residues. With 6 bases removed from V and 4 bases from J, the gap between germline ends came to 12 bases. This sequence joins TRBV7-2 and TRBJ2-5, with D possibly matching TRBD2 (6 bases). Sequenced sample: PBMCs or T cells enriched from blood (not recorded which). This receptor was obtained from a young woman who had recovered from COVID-19. This CDR3 reads CASRLALVETQYF. The CDR3 DNA sequence: TGTGCCAGCAGACTAGCTTTAGTAGAGACCCAGTACTTC. Full variable domain (rest looked up from reference TRBV7-2 and TRBJ2-5): GAGVSQSPSNKVTEKGKDVELRCDPISGHTALYWYRQSLGQGLEFLIYFQGNSAPDKSGLPSDRFSAERTGGSVSTLTIQRTQQEDSAVYLCASRLALVETQYFGPGTRLLVL.